This T cell receptor (beta chain) originates from a study of T cell repertoires in cytomegalovirus infection. Study information: Shared public TCR beta signatures pointed to both CMV infection and a matching HLA type.

TCRdb independently ran MiXCR on the reads; one entry per CDR3 protein. The sample has a few hundred thousand distinct CDR3 sequences; 17% are singletons. Findings and caveats of the study: Summed public TCR beta family frequency identified CMV carriers bearing the relevant HLA.

Per germline, CDR1 SGHVS and CDR2 FNYEAQ. V was cut by 8 bases and J by 4 bases, with 15 bases left in between. This CDR3 spans 13 amino acids. This clonotype was picked up a small number of times. Its antigen remains unidentified. The source material was CD8+ T cells from PBMCs. This chain links TRBV7-6 with TRBJ2-7; D is perhaps TRBD2 (5 bases). The sequence derives from a human donor in good health (CMV status not recorded). Some clones in this sample may be carry-over from other donors' samples. Here the CDR3 reads CASAGPSGYEQYF. CDR3 coding DNA: TGTGCCAGCGCCGGGCCCTCGGGGTACGAGCAGTACTTC.